Listed below are T cell receptor beta chains from one sample, sequenced in a study of OX40 agonist ivuxolimab in advanced cancers. Sequenced by immunoSEQ multiplex PCR; TCRdb stores in-frame clones only, minus some. Of about 88,000 clones listed, 75% to 90% were seen once; the top ten hold approximately 0.2%. Sequencing used CD4+ or CD8+ T cells sorted from blood, obtained in a trial of the OX40 agonist ivuxolimab. The receptor source for this set is an adult with an advanced solid tumor such as melanoma, head and neck, liver or kidney cancer. Both conserved end residues are part of each CDR3. Each record gives: J gene, clone size, V gene, D gene, CDR3 protein, CDR3 DNA. The D gene is left open where the match is weak. Size values are once, few and many counts, or a class for expanded clones, and some rows have none.

TRBJ1-1	.	TRBV11-2	TRBD1	CASSPGTGVGAEAFF	TGTGCCAGCAGCCCCGGTACAGGGGTTGGAGCTGAAGCTTTCTTT
TRBJ2-5	once	TRBV18	TRBD1	CASSPRTGEETQYF	TGTGCCAGCTCACCTAGGACAGGGGAGGAGACCCAGTACTTC
TRBJ2-2	.	TRBV7-3	TRBD2	CASSSHNTLSGRRGTGELFF	TGTGCCAGCAGCTCACATAACACCTTAAGCGGGAGACGCGGGACCGGGGAGCTGTTTTTT
TRBJ1-2	.	TRBV6-1	TRBD1	CASSGQGGYGYTF	TGTGCCAGCAGCGGACAGGGCGGGTATGGCTACACCTTC
TRBJ2-2	.	TRBV4-3	TRBD1	CASSQGGGERAGELFF	TGCGCCAGCAGCCAAGGAGGGGGCGAGAGGGCCGGGGAGCTGTTTTTT
TRBJ2-2	.	TRBV4-1	TRBD2	CASTPGLAGTGELFF	TGCGCCAGCACCCCTGGACTAGCGGGCACCGGGGAGCTGTTTTTT
TRBJ2-3	.	TRBV5-1	.	CASSLGASGTDTQYF	TGCGCCAGCAGCTTAGGGGCTAGCGGCACAGATACGCAGTATTTT
TRBJ2-1	.	TRBV11-3	.	CASSSATLAPVEQFF	TGTGCCAGCAGCTCGGCCACACTAGCACCGGTTGAGCAGTTCTTC
TRBJ2-3	.	TRBV18	.	CASSPNLGADTQYF	TGTGCCAGCTCACCAAATTTGGGGGCAGATACGCAGTATTTT
TRBJ2-2	.	TRBV15	.	CATSRETPGRRAGELFF	TGTGCCACCAGCAGAGAGACGCCAGGGAGGCGGGCCGGGGAGCTGTTTTTT
TRBJ2-7	.	TRBV7-2	TRBD1	CASSLNRGLIYEQYF	TGTGCCAGCAGCTTAAACAGGGGGCTAATCTACGAGCAGTACTTC
TRBJ2-7	few	TRBV2	.	CASNEDRHSYEQYF	TGTGCCAGCAATGAAGACAGGCACTCCTACGAGCAGTACTTC
TRBJ2-3	.	TRBV4-1	.	CASRSGYTDTQYF	TGCGCCAGCAGGTCGGGGTACACAGATACGCAGTATTTT
TRBJ2-5	.	TRBV5-4	.	CASTARMGVGETQYF	TGTGCCAGCACCGCGAGGATGGGGGTAGGGGAGACCCAGTACTTC
TRBJ1-5	.	TRBV28	TRBD1	CASGQGYQPQHF	TGTGCCAGCGGACAGGGCTATCAGCCCCAGCATTTT
TRBJ1-4	.	TRBV30	.	CAWSGGVGEKLFF	TGTGCCTGGAGTGGGGGAGTCGGTGAAAAACTGTTTTTT
TRBJ1-2	.	TRBV6-1	.	CASRAVLGSDSGYTF	TGTGCCAGCAGAGCCGTGTTGGGGTCTGACTCTGGCTACACCTTC
TRBJ1-3	.	TRBV18	TRBD1	CASSPREGGYGNTIYF	TGTGCCAGCTCACCACGGGAAGGGGGCTATGGAAACACCATATATTTT
TRBJ2-3	.	TRBV7-8	.	CASRWGSTDTQYF	TGTGCCAGCAGGTGGGGGTCCACAGATACGCAGTATTTT
TRBJ1-6	.	TRBV7-9	.	CATADGSYNSPLHF	TGTGCCACCGCCGACGGATCTTATAATTCACCCCTCCACTTT
TRBJ2-1	.	TRBV6-5	TRBD2	CASSYSGRGGRYEQFF	TGTGCCAGCAGTTACTCCGGGCGGGGGGGTAGGTATGAGCAGTTCTTC
TRBJ2-1	few	TRBV18	.	CASSPRRARGDNEQFF	TGTGCCAGCTCACCCAGAAGGGCCAGGGGGGACAATGAGCAGTTCTTC
TRBJ2-5	once	TRBV5-1	TRBD1	CASSLADRDQGTQYF	TGCGCCAGCAGCTTGGCCGACAGGGATCAGGGGACCCAGTACTTC
TRBJ2-4	once	TRBV4-3	TRBD2	CASSLMIGGGISPTKNIQYF	TGCGCCAGCAGCCTTATGATCGGGGGGGGCATTTCCCCAACCAAAAACATTCAGTACTTC
TRBJ1-1	once	TRBV6-6	.	CASSQNQGNTEAFF	TGTGCCAGCAGCCAGAACCAGGGGAACACTGAAGCTTTCTTT
TRBJ1-2	.	TRBV5-1	.	CASSLGGGGARAPYGYTF	TGCGCCAGCAGCTTGGGTGGCGGCGGGGCCCGCGCGCCCTATGGCTACACCTTC
TRBJ1-2	.	TRBV5-1	.	CASSLDRDSYGYTF	TGCGCCAGCAGCTTGGACAGGGATTCCTATGGCTACACCTTC
TRBJ1-5	.	TRBV19	.	CASSPLSQPQHF	TGTGCCAGTAGTCCGCTGAGTCAGCCCCAGCATTTT
TRBJ1-1	once	TRBV7-2	.	CASSLGTPNTEAFF	TGTGCCAGCAGCTTAGGGACACCGAACACTGAAGCTTTCTTT
TRBJ1-2	many	TRBV5-1	.	CASSLAGTGNYGYTF	TGCGCCAGCAGCTTGGCAGGGACGGGTAACTATGGCTACACCTTC
TRBJ2-5	.	TRBV11-2	.	CASSGRGQGGETQYF	TGTGCCAGCAGCGGGCGGGGGCAGGGTGGAGAGACCCAGTACTTC
TRBJ1-2	.	TRBV11-2	.	CASSPSTGSYTF	TGTGCCAGCAGCCCCTCTACAGGAAGCTACACCTTC
TRBJ1-5	.	TRBV5-1	TRBD1	CASSLGDRGNFQPQHF	TGCGCCAGCAGCTTGGGGGACAGGGGGAATTTTCAGCCCCAGCATTTT
TRBJ2-2	.	TRBV18	.	CASSPPRTVSGELFF	TGTGCCAGCTCACCACCGCGGACGGTCAGCGGGGAGCTGTTTTTT
TRBJ1-1	.	TRBV5-4	.	CASSSNRGGLNTEAFF	TGTGCCAGCAGCTCGAATCGGGGCGGTTTGAACACTGAAGCTTTCTTT
TRBJ1-1	.	TRBV27	TRBD1	CASSFGAGGENTEAFF	TGTGCCAGCAGTTTTGGGGCAGGGGGAGAGAACACTGAAGCTTTCTTT
TRBJ1-2	once	TRBV4-1	.	CASSPKIYRVGRDYGYTF	TGCGCCAGCAGCCCCAAGATTTATAGAGTGGGCCGAGACTATGGCTACACCTTC
TRBJ1-1	.	TRBV18	TRBD1	CASLQGQGARNTEAFF	TGTGCCAGCCTTCAGGGACAGGGGGCTAGAAACACTGAAGCTTTCTTT
TRBJ2-1	.	TRBV5-1	.	CASSLLDSSYNEQFF	TGCGCCAGCAGCCTCCTGGACAGCTCCTACAATGAGCAGTTCTTC
TRBJ2-6	.	TRBV12-5	.	CASGLDVLGFAGANVLTF	TGTGCTAGTGGTTTGGATGTTTTGGGGTTCGCTGGGGCCAACGTCCTGACTTTC
TRBJ2-7	.	TRBV6-5	TRBD1	CASMGQAYEQYF	TGTGCCAGCATGGGACAGGCTTATGAGCAGTACTTC
TRBJ2-6	.	TRBV18	TRBD1	CASSPRQGGLSGANVLTF	TGTGCCAGCTCACCCAGACAGGGGGGCCTCTCTGGGGCCAACGTCCTGACTTTC
TRBJ1-4	.	TRBV7-9	.	CASSLEGGATNEKLFF	TGTGCCAGCAGCTTAGAGGGGGGTGCAACTAATGAAAAACTGTTTTTT
TRBJ2-6	.	TRBV15	.	CATTSGRGHAGANVLTF	TGTGCCACCACAAGTGGTCGCGGACATGCCGGGGCCAACGTCCTGACTTTC
TRBJ1-5	.	TRBV4-1	.	CASSQGQGGRGNQPQHF	TGCGCCAGCAGCCAAGGCCAGGGTGGTAGAGGCAATCAGCCCCAGCATTTT